Reported below is one TCR beta chain. The CDR3 runs to 13 residues. With 6 bases removed from V and 4 bases from J, the gap between germline ends came to 12 bases. The V gene's germline CDR1 is MDHEN and CDR2 SYDVKM. The data belong to a study of blood T cell repertoires in COVID-19. Sequencing was performed with immunoSEQ multiplex PCR; in TCRdb, only in-frame clones are kept and a portion is missing. The repertoire holds around 190,000 clones, with around 83% as singletons. Sequenced: peripheral blood. The genes are TRBV28 and TRBJ1-1; D is unresolved. This receptor was identified in a woman between 70 and 85 years old with COVID-19, enrolled during active disease. The CDR3 bases are TGTGCCAGCAGCCTACCCGCGAGCACTGAAGCTTTCTTT. This codes for CASSLPASTEAFF.